The source of this T cell receptor (beta chain) is a study of blood T cell repertoires in COVID-19. Study-level background: Whether acute or convalescent, the COVID-19 samples came from the United States, Italy and Spain.

CDR3 size: 13 residues. In germline, CDR1 is SGHTA, CDR2 FQGNSA. V was shortened by 4 bases and J by 7 bases, with 13 bases between the two germline ends. In the original workflow: Cell counts per sample came from amplifying reference gene primers. Repertoires were generated with immunoSEQ multiplex PCR, while TCRdb's copy carries only in-frame clones and drops some. V and J calls and clone size follow that table, whereas D and trimming were derived from the DNA. The table records 85,000 to 100,000 clones, around 86% of them present only once. The sequence was obtained from a man in his forties or fifties with active or convalescent COVID-19. The genes are TRBV7-2 and TRBJ1-2; D perhaps matches TRBD1 (6 bases). Sequencing was done on a sample of peripheral blood. The CDR3 loop is CASSSGTNIGYTF. The CDR3 nucleotides read TGTGCCAGCAGCTCCGGGACAAACATTGGCTACACCTTC.